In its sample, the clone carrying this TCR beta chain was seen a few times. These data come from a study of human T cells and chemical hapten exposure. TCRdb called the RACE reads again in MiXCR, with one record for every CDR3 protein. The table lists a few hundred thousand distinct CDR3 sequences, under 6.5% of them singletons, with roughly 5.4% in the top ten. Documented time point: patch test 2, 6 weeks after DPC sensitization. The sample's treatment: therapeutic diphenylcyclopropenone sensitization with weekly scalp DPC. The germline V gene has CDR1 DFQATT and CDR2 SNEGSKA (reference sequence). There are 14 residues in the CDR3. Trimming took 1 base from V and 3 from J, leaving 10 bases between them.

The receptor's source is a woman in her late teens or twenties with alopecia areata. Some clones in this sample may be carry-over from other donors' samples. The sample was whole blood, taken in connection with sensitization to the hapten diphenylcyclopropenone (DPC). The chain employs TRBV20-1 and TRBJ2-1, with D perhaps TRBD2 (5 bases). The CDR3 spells CSARVEGVYNEQFF. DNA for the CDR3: TGCAGTGCTAGAGTCGAGGGAGTCTACAATGAGCAGTTCTTC.